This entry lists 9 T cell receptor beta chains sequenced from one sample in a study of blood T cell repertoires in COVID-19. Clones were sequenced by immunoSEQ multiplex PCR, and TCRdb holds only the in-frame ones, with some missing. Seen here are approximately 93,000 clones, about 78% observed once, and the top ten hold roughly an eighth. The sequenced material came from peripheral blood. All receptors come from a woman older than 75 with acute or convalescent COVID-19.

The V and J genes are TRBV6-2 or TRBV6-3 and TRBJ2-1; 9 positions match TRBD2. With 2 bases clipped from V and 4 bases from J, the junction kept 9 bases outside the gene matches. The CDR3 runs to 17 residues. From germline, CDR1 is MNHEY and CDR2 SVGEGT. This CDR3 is CASSYPSTSGLYNEQFF. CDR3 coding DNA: TGTGCCAGCAGTTACCCAAGTACTAGCGGGCTTTACAATGAGCAGTTCTTC.

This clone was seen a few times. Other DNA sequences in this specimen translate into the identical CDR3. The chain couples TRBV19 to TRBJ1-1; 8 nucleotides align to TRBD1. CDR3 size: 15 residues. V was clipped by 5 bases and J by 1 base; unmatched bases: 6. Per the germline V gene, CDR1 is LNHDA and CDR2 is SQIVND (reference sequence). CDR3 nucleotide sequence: TGTGCCAGTAGTCTGACGGGGACAGGGAACACTGAAGCTTTCTTT. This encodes CASSLTGTGNTEAFF.

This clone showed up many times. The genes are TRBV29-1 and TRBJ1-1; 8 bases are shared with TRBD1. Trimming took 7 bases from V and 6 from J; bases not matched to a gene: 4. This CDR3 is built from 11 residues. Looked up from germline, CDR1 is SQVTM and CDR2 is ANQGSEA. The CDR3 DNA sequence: TGCAGCGGATCACAGGGGGCTGAAGCTTTCTTT. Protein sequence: CSGSQGAEAFF.

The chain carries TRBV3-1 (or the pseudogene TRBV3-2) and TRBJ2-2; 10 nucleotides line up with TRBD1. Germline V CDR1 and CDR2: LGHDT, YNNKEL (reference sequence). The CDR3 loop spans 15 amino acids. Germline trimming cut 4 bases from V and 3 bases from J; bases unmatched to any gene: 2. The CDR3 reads CASSPGTGDTGELFF. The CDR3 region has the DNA TGTGCCAGCAGCCCCGGGACAGGGGACACCGGGGAGCTGTTTTTT.

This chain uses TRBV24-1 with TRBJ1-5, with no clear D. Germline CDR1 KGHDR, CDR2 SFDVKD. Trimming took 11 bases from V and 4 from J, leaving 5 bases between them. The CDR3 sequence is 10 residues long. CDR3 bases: TGTGCCATCACTAATCAGCCCCAGCATTTT. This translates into CAITNQPQHF.

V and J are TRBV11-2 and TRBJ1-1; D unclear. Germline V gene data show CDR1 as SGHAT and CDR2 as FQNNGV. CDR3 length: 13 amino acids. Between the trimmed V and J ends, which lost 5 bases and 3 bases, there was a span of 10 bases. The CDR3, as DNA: TGTGCCAGCAGCCCATTACTGTACACTGAAGCTTTCTTT. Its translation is CASSPLLYTEAFF.

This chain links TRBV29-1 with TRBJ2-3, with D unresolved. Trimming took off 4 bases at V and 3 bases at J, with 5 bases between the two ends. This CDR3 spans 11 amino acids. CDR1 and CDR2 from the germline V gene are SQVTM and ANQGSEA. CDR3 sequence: CSVGPTDTQYF. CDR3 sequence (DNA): TGCAGCGTTGGGCCTACAGATACGCAGTATTTT.

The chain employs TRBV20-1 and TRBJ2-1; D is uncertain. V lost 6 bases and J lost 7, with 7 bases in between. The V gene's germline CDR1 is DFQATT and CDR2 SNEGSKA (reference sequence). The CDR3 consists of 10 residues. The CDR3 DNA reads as TGCAGTGCACAGTTGAATGAGCAGTTCTTC. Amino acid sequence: CSAQLNEQFF.

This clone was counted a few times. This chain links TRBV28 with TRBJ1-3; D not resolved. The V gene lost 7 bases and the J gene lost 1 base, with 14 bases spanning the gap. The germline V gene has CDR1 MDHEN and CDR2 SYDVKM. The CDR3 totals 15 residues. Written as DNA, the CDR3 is TGTGCCAGCACCTGGCAGGAGGATTCTGGAAACACCATATATTTT. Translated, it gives CASTWQEDSGNTIYF.